These 6 T cell receptor beta chains were sequenced from one sample in a study of shared clonotypes between healthy human individuals. Clones were sequenced by immunoSEQ multiplex PCR, and TCRdb holds only the in-frame ones, with some missing. The sample contains more than 400,000 clones, approximately 95% of which appear only once. Sequencing was performed on naive CD4+ T cells sorted from blood. This sample's subset: CD45RA+ positively selected. All receptors derive from a woman under 40 in good health.

The chain links TRBV20-1 to TRBJ2-4, with D uncertain. Between the trimmed V and J ends, which lost 6 bases and 5 bases, there was a span of 8 bases. CDR3 size: 11 residues. The germline gives CDR1 DFQATT, CDR2 SNEGSKA (reference sequence). Written as DNA, the CDR3 is TGCAGTGCCAGCAAAGAAAACATTCAGTACTTC. Translating gives CSASKENIQYF.

The CDR3, as DNA: TGTGCCAGCAGCAATCCCCGGGACAGGGAATACAATCAGCCCCAGCATTTT. The encoded protein is CASSNPRDREYNQPQHF. This chain uses TRBV21-1 with TRBJ1-5; the table names TRBD1, a call not compared with the DNA. TRBV21-1 is a known pseudogene. This CDR3 has 17 amino acids.

This clone was recorded once. The rearrangement links TRBV10-1 to TRBJ2-3, with D perhaps TRBD2 (6 bases). In germline, CDR1 is WNHNN, CDR2 SYGVQD (reference sequence). This CDR3 comprises 16 residues. V was shortened by 6 bases and J by 3 bases, with 19 bases between the two germline ends. DNA of the CDR3: TGCGCCAGCAGCGGTTTGATTGCGGGGTCGACAGATACGCAGTATTTT. This gives the protein CASSGLIAGSTDTQYF.

V is TRBV7-2 and J is TRBJ2-1; 7 nucleotides match TRBD2. The CDR3 is 15 amino acids. Germline trimming cut 5 bases from V and 1 base from J; bases unmatched to any gene: 5. CDR1 is SGHTA and CDR2 is FQGNSA in the germline V gene. This CDR3 is CASSRSGDSYNEQFF. CDR3 DNA sequence: TGTGCCAGCAGCCGGAGCGGGGATTCCTACAATGAGCAGTTCTTC.

This clone is a singleton in its sample. V usage is TRBV6-6 and J usage is TRBJ2-2, with 7 bases matching TRBD1. Losses at the gene ends were 7 bases for V and 3 bases for J; bases not matched to a gene: 8. Germline V gene sequence: CDR1 MNHNY, CDR2 SVGAGI (reference sequence). This CDR3 has 15 residues. The CDR3 DNA follows: TGTGCCAGCAACCCCCCGACAGGGCACACCGGGGAGCTGTTTTTT. Translation: CASNPPTGHTGELFF.

This chain connects TRBV4-1 to TRBJ2-3; tentative D call: TRBD2 (5 bases). V was clipped by 4 bases and J by 1 base, with 18 bases between them. Germline values: CDR1 MGHRA, CDR2 YSYEKL. The CDR3 runs to 17 residues. CDR3 residues: CASSPPPLGVRTDTQYF. The CDR3 DNA reads as TGCGCCAGCAGCCCACCCCCCCTGGGAGTACGCACAGATACGCAGTATTTT.